Sequencing of this T cell receptor (beta chain) was carried out in a study of human thymus T cells. The data were produced by immunoSEQ multiplex PCR, yet TCRdb's version contains in-frame clones alone and is incomplete. The sample yields about 130,000 clones, around 94% seen once. The study used thymus tissue resected during corrective heart surgery. Source material: thymus tissue. This TCR came from a boy under two years old with a congenital heart defect but otherwise immunologically healthy.

CDR3 in DNA: TGTGCCAGCAGCTTAGGGCAGAGAAAGACCGGGGAGCTGTTTTTT. It encodes CASSLGQRKTGELFF. The chain joins TRBV7-2 to TRBJ2-2, with D unresolved. V lost 1 base and J lost 5, with 11 bases in between. The CDR3 extends over 15 amino acids. The germline CDR1 and CDR2 sequences are SGHTA and FQGNSA. Complete variable domain (other parts from reference TRBV7-2 and TRBJ2-2): GAGVSQSPSNKVTEKGKDVELRCDPISGHTALYWYRQSLGQGLEFLIYFQGNSAPDKSGLPSDRFSAERTGGSVSTLTIQRTQQEDSAVYLCASSLGQRKTGELFFGEGSRLTVL.